The 21 T cell receptor beta chains below come from one sample, sequenced in a study of shared clonotypes between healthy human individuals. Sequenced by immunoSEQ multiplex PCR; TCRdb stores in-frame clones only, minus some. The sample contains hundreds of thousands of clones, around 96% of which appear only once. The naive CD8 population came from CD45RO-negative cells selected for CCR7, without terminally differentiated effector memory CD45RA+ cells. Input material: naive CD8+ T cells sorted from blood. These receptor sequences come from a woman aged 25 to 39 in good health.

The rearrangement links TRBV4-1 to TRBJ2-5; TRBD1 aligns across 7 bases. TRBJ2-7 matches the DNA end more closely, so the J call is doubtful. The CDR3 contains 15 residues. Germline V gene data show CDR1 as MGHRA and CDR2 as YSYEKL. The CDR3: CASSQSGTGAGEQYF. CDR3 in DNA: TGCGCCAGCAGCCAAAGCGGAACAGGGGCCGGCGAGCAGTACTTC.

This clone was detected a few times. The V gene is TRBV11-2, the J gene TRBJ2-1, with D possibly being TRBD1 (5 bases). CDR1 SGHAT and CDR2 FQNNGV come from the germline V gene. V shed 1 base and J shed 14 bases, with 12 bases lying between them. There are 12 residues in the CDR3. The CDR3 bases are TGTGCCAGCAGCTTAGGAACAGGATTCGAGTTCTTC. It yields the protein CASSLGTGFEFF.

The chain is built from TRBV2 and TRBJ2-3; TRBD2 aligns across 9 bases. Germline values: CDR1 SNHLY, CDR2 FYNNEI. This CDR3 contains 14 residues. Trimming took 6 bases from V and 4 from J; bases not matched to a gene: 5. CDR3 protein: CASRRLAGADTQYF. The CDR3 DNA follows: TGTGCCAGCAGACGGTTAGCGGGAGCAGATACGCAGTATTTT.

This chain connects TRBV6-6 to TRBJ2-7; D gene unclear. V was trimmed by 1 base and J by 6 bases, leaving 19 bases between them. Germline V lookup: CDR1 MNHNY, CDR2 SVGAGI (reference sequence). This CDR3 is built from 16 residues. In DNA, the CDR3 is TGTGCCAGCAGTTACTTCCCCCTGACAACGGACGCCGAGCAGTACTTC. Its translation: CASSYFPLTTDAEQYF.

This clone was counted between two and nine times. This sequence joins TRBV19 and TRBJ1-2; maybe TRBD1 (6 bases). Germline values: CDR1 LNHDA, CDR2 SQIVND (reference sequence). With 4 bases removed from V and 6 bases from J, the gap between germline ends came to 9 bases. This CDR3 spans 12 amino acids. The CDR3 nucleotides are TGTGCCAGTAGTAGGACAGCAAATGGCTACACCTTC. It specifies CASSRTANGYTF.

The gene calls are TRBV11-2 and TRBJ2-7, with TRBD2 matching 8 bases. Germline CDR1 SGHAT, CDR2 FQNNGV. This CDR3 is built from 16 residues. The V and J ends lost 0 bases and 5 bases, in that order; junction bases with no gene match: 9. The CDR3 nucleotides are TGTGCCAGCAGCTTAGATGGAGGAGCGGGGGCCCACGAGCAGTACTTC. The encoded protein is CASSLDGGAGAHEQYF.

This chain connects TRBV28 to TRBJ2-3; a possible D gene is TRBD2 (6 bases). Germline CDR1 MDHEN, CDR2 SYDVKM. Deletions cut 7 bases from V and 5 bases from J, with 10 bases between. CDR3 length: 12 residues. For the CDR3, the DNA is TGTGCCAGCAAATCGCGGGGAGATACGCAGTATTTT. Its protein product is CASKSRGDTQYF.

This clone was observed a single time. This chain connects TRBV7-6 to TRBJ2-1, with D hard to call. Trimming removed 5 bases from V and 8 bases from J, with 10 bases in between. Per the germline V gene, CDR1 is SGHVS and CDR2 is FNYEAQ. The CDR3 loop spans 12 amino acids. This chain's CDR3 is CASSQGFDEQFF. CDR3 bases: TGTGCCAGCAGCCAAGGATTTGATGAGCAGTTCTTC.

The chain joins TRBV14 to TRBJ2-1; D unclear. This CDR3 is 13 amino acids long. Trimming stripped 2 bases from V and 5 bases from J, with 7 bases between. The V gene's germline CDR1 is SGHDN and CDR2 FVKESK. The DNA for the CDR3 is TGTGCCAGCAGCCAACGGGCCCACAATGAGCAGTTCTTC. This sequence encodes CASSQRAHNEQFF. The variable domain in full, completed from reference TRBV14 and TRBJ2-1, reads EAGVTQFPSHSVIEKGQTVTLRCDPISGHDNLYWYRRVMGKEIKFLLHFVKESKQDESGMPNNRFLAERTGGTYSTLKVQPAELEDSGVYFCASSQRAHNEQFFGPGTRLTVL.

This clone was seen just once. V usage is TRBV5-6 and J usage is TRBJ2-7; D gene uncertain. Per germline, CDR1 SGHDT and CDR2 YYEEEE. The CDR3 sequence is 12 residues long. Deletions cut 0 bases from V and 6 bases from J, with 7 bases between. The CDR3 loop reads CASSLGRAEQYF. The CDR3 DNA sequence: TGTGCCAGCAGCTTGGGAAGGGCCGAGCAGTACTTC.

In this sample, this clone turned up once. J is TRBJ2-1 and V is TRBV27; D call uncertain. From germline, CDR1 is MNHEY and CDR2 SMNVEV (reference sequence). The V end lost 3 bases, the J end lost 4 bases, and 13 bases lay between the germline ends. The CDR3 runs to 15 residues. This chain's CDR3 is CASSFVPTSYNEQFF. The CDR3 DNA sequence: TGTGCCAGCAGTTTTGTCCCGACATCTTACAATGAGCAGTTCTTC.

This chain links TRBV29-1 with TRBJ2-5; D is unclear. There are 11 residues in the CDR3. Germline-derived CDR1 and CDR2 are SQVTM and ANQGSEA. V lost 4 bases and J 11 bases, leaving 14 bases between the germline ends. The CDR3 sequence is CSVGAPQEQYF. The CDR3 bases are TGCAGCGTTGGGGCACCCCAGGAGCAGTACTTC.

The J gene is TRBJ2-1, the V gene TRBV19, with 8 bases aligning to TRBD2. V dropped 0 bases and J dropped 8; count of bases not matched to a gene: 18. This CDR3 is 19 amino acids long. Per the germline V gene, CDR1 is LNHDA and CDR2 is SQIVND (reference sequence). CDR3 sequence reads: CASSIDWSREGPRTDEQFF. CDR3 DNA sequence: TGTGCCAGTAGTATAGATTGGAGTCGGGAGGGCCCTCGGACTGATGAGCAGTTCTTC.

The V and J genes are TRBV7-8 and TRBJ2-3, with 7 bases that match TRBD2. Germline trimming cut 3 bases from V and 4 bases from J; bases unmatched to any gene: 7. The CDR3 has 15 amino acids. Germline loops: CDR1 SGHVS, CDR2 FQNEAQ. The CDR3 coding sequence is TGTGCCAGCAGCTTTCGGGCGGGAGCATCAGATACGCAGTATTTT. Its protein product is CASSFRAGASDTQYF.

The V and J genes are TRBV7-9 and TRBJ2-5; D ambiguous. The CDR3 extends over 16 amino acids. CDR1 SEHNR and CDR2 FQNEAQ come from the germline V gene (reference sequence). V lost 5 bases to trimming and J lost 1 base, with 17 bases between them. CDR3 coding DNA: TGTGCCAGCAGCGTTAGTTTATTGGGCTTCCAAGAGACCCAGTACTTC. Its translation is CASSVSLLGFQETQYF.

Here the CDR3 reads CAWSVLGSEYQETQYF. DNA for the CDR3: TGTGCCTGGAGTGTACTCGGGTCCGAGTACCAAGAGACCCAGTACTTC. The chain uses TRBV30 and TRBJ2-5; D is ambiguous. Germline CDR1 and CDR2: GTSNPN and SVGIG (reference sequence). This CDR3 region has 16 residues. V was shortened by 0 bases and J by 0 bases, with 14 bases between the two germline ends. The whole variable domain, filled in from reference TRBV30 and TRBJ2-5, reads SQTIHQWPATLVQPVGSPLSLECTVEGTSNPNLYWYRQAAGRGLQLLFYSVGIGQISSEVPQNLSASRPQDRQFILSSKKLLLSDSGFYLCAWSVLGSEYQETQYFGPGTRLLVL.

The chain has TRBV4-1 and TRBJ2-5; 11 bases line up with TRBD1. The end of the DNA aligns better with TRBJ2-7, so the J call may be wrong. CDR1 is MGHRA and CDR2 is YSYEKL in the germline V gene. The CDR3 spans 15 residues. The CDR3 sequence: CASSQEGTGGYEQYF. CDR3 coding DNA: TGCGCCAGCAGCCAAGAGGGGACAGGGGGCTACGAGCAGTACTTC.

The chain carries TRBV9 and TRBJ2-1; perhaps TRBD2 as D (6 bases). This CDR3 contains 12 residues. CDR1 is SGDLS and CDR2 is YYNGEE in the germline V gene. Trimming took off 3 bases at V and 9 bases at J, with 10 bases between the two ends. The CDR3 loop reads CASSGGGSEQFF. The CDR3 DNA follows: TGTGCCAGCAGCGGTGGGGGGTCTGAGCAGTTCTTC.

V and J are TRBV20-1 and TRBJ2-3, with D unclear. The CDR3 is 10 amino acids. From germline, CDR1 is DFQATT and CDR2 SNEGSKA (reference sequence). Trimming cost V 5 bases and J 5 bases, with 5 bases left between them. Written as DNA, the CDR3 is TGCAGTGCTGAAAGAGATACGCAGTATTTT. It yields the protein CSAERDTQYF.

The chain has TRBV5-1 and TRBJ2-7; D ambiguous. CDR3 length equals 13 residues. Germline V gene sequence: CDR1 SGHRS, CDR2 YFSETQ. V lost 0 bases, J lost 3 bases, and 7 bases lay in between. The CDR3 sequence: CASSLEWDYEQYF. In nucleotides, the CDR3 is TGCGCCAGCAGCTTGGAATGGGACTACGAGCAGTACTTC.

The rearrangement links TRBV28 to TRBJ2-3, with D hard to call. The CDR3 runs to 14 residues. Germline V gene sequence: CDR1 MDHEN, CDR2 SYDVKM. Trimming left V 7 bases short and J 0 bases short, with 11 bases between. CDR3 sequence reads: CASTHPPSTDTQYF. The DNA of the CDR3 is TGTGCCAGCACTCACCCCCCGAGCACAGATACGCAGTATTTT.